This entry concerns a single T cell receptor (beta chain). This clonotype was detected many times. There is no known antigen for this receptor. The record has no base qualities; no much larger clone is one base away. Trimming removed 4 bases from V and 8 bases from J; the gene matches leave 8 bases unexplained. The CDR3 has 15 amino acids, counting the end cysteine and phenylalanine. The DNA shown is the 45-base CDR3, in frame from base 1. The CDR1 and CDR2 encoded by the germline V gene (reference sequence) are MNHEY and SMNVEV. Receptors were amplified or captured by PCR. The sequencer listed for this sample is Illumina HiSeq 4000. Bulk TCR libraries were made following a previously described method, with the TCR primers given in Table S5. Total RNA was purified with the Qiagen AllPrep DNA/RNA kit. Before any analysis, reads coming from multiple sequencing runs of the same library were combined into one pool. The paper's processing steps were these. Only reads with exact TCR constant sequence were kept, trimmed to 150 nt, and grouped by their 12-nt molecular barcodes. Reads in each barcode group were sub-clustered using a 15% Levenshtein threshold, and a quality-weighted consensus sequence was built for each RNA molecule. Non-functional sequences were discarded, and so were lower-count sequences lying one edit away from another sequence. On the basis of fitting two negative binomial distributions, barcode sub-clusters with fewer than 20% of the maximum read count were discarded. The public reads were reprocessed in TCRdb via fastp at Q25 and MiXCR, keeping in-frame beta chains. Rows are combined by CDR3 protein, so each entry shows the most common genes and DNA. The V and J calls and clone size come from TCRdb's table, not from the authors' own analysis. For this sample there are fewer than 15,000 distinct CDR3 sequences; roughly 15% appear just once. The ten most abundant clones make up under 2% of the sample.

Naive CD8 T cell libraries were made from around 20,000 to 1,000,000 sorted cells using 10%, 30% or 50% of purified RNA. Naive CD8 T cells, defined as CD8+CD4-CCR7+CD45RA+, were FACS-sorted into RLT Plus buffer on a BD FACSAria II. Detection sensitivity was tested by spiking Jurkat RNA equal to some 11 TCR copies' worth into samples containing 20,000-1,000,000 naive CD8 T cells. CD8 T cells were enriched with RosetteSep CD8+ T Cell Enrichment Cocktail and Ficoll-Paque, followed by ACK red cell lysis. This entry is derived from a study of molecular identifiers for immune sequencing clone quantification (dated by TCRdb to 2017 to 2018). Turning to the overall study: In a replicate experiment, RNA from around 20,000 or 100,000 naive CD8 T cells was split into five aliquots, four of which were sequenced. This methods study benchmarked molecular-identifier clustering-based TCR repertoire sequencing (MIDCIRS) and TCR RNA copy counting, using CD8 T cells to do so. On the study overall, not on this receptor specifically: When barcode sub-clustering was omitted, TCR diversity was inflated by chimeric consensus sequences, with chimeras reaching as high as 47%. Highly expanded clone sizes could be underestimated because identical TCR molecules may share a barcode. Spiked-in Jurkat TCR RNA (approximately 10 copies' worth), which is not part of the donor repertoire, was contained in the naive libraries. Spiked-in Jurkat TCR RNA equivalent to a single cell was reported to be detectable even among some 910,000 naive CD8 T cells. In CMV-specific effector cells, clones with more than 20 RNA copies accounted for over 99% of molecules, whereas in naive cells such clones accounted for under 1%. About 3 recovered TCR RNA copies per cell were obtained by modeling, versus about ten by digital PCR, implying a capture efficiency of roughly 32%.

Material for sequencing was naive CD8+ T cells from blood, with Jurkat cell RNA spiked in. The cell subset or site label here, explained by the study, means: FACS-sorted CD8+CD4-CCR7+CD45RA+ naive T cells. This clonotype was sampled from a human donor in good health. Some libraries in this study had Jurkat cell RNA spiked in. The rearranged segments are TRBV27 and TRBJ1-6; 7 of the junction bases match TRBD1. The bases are TGTGCCAGCAGTTCTAAGACAGGGAAAGATTCACCCCTCCACTTT. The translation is CASSSKTGKDSPLHF.